This T cell receptor (beta chain) is drawn from a study of T cell responses to AZD1222 COVID-19 vaccine. Study as a whole: The study pooled second doses at about 4 or about 12 weeks. Study outcomes and limitations: Clonal diversity may have been underestimated in mostly white British donors. Repertoires were collected only later (after the peak T cell response had occurred). Breadth and depth of Spike-specific TCRs rose after two AZD1222 doses.

The CDR3 covers 16 residues. The V end lost 1 base, the J end lost 5 bases, and 17 bases lay between the germline ends. Germline V gene sequence: CDR1 LGHNA, CDR2 YNFKEQ. Profiled with immunoSEQ multiplex PCR; TCRdb holds only in-frame clones, not every one. The sample shows around 130,000 clones, approximately 91% of them seen only once. Worth noting for this clone: Its matching antigen is unknown.

This specimen consisted of peripheral blood, obtained on day 0 of AZD1222 vaccination. This receptor was obtained from an adult in good health. The gene calls are TRBV4-2 and TRBJ1-2; perhaps TRBD1 as D (6 bases). DNA of the CDR3: TGTGCCAGCAGCCAAGGAAGGGAAGGACAGTCATATGGCTACACCTTC. It translates to CASSQGREGQSYGYTF.